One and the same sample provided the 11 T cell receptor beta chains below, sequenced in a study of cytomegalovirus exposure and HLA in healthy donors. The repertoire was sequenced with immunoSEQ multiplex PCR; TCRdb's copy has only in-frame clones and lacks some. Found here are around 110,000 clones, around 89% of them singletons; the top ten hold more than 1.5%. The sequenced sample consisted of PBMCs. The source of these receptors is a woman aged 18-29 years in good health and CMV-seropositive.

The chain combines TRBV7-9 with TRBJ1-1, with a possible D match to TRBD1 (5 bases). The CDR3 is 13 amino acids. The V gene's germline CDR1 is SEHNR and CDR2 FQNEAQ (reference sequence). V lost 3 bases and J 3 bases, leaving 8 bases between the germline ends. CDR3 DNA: TGTGCCAGCAGCTTTGGGGCAGACACTGAAGCTTTCTTT. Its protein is CASSFGADTEAFF.

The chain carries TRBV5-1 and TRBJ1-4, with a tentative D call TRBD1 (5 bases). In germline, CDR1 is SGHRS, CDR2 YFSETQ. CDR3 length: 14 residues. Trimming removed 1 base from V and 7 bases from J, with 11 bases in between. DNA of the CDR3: TGCGCCAGCAGCTTGCGGCCCGGGGGTGAAAAACTGTTTTTT. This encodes CASSLRPGGEKLFF.

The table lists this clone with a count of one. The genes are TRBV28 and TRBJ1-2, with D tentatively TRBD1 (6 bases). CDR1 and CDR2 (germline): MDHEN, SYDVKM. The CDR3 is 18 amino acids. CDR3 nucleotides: TGTTCCACGGGGTGGTCGGTGACGACAGGACTAGAAATTAATGGCTACACCTTC. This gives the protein CSTGWSVTTGLEINGYTF.

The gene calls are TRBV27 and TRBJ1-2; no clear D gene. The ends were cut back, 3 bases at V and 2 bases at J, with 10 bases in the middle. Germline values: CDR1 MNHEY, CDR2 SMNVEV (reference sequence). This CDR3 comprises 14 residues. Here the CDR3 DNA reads TGTGCCAGCAGTTTCGGGGATGGGAACTATGGCTACACCTTC. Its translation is CASSFGDGNYGYTF.

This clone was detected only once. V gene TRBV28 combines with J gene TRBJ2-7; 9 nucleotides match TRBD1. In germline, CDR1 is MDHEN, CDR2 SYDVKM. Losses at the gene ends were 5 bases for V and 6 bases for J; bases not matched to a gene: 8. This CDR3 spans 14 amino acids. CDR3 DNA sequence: TGTGCCAGCAGTGCCCACAGGGGGCCGGTCGAGCAGTACGTC. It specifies CASSAHRGPVEQYV.

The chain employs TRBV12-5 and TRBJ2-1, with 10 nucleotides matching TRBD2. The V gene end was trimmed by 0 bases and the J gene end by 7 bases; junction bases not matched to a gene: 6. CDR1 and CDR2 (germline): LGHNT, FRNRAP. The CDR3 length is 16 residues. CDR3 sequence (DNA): TGTGCTAGTGGTTTGGTTCGTCTAGCGGGGGTTAATGAGCAGTTCTTC. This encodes CASGLVRLAGVNEQFF.

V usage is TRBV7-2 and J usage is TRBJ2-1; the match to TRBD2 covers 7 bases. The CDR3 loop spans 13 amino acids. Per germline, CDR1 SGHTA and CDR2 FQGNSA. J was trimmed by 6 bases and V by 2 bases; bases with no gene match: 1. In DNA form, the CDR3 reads TGTGCCAGCAGCTTATGGGGGGGCAATGAGCAGTTCTTC. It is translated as CASSLWGGNEQFF. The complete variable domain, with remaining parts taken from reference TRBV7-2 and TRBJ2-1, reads GAGVSQSPSNKVTEKGKDVELRCDPISGHTALYWYRQSLGQGLEFLIYFQGNSAPDKSGLPSDRFSAERTGGSVSTLTIQRTQQEDSAVYLCASSLWGGNEQFFGPGTRLTVL.

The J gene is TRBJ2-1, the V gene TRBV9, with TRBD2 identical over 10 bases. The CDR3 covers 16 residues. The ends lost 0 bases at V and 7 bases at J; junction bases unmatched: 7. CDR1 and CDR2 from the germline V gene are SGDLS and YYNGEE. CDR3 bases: TGTGCCAGCAGCGTAGGCCCTAGCGGGGGAGGAAATGAGCAGTTCTTC. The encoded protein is CASSVGPSGGGNEQFF.

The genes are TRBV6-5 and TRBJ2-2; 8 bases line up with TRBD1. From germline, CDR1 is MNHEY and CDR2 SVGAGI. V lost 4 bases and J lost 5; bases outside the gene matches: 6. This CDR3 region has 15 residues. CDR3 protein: CASSSTGAWTGELFF. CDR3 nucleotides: TGTGCCAGCAGTTCGACAGGGGCGTGGACCGGGGAGCTGTTTTTT.

This CDR3 reads CASSDPGAYPYEQYV. The CDR3 DNA reads as TGTGCCAGCAGTGATCCAGGCGCATACCCCTACGAGCAGTACGTC. This chain uses TRBV6-1 with TRBJ2-7; D remains unclear. Germline V gives CDR1 MNHNS, CDR2 SASEGT. This CDR3 contains 15 residues. Trimming left V 3 bases short and J 2 bases short, with 14 bases between.

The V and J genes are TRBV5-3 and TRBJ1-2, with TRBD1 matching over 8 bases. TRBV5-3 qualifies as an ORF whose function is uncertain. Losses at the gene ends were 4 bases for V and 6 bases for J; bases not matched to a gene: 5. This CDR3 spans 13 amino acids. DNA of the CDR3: TGTGCCAGAAGCACCTGGACAGGGAATGGCTACACCTTC. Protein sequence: CARSTWTGNGYTF.